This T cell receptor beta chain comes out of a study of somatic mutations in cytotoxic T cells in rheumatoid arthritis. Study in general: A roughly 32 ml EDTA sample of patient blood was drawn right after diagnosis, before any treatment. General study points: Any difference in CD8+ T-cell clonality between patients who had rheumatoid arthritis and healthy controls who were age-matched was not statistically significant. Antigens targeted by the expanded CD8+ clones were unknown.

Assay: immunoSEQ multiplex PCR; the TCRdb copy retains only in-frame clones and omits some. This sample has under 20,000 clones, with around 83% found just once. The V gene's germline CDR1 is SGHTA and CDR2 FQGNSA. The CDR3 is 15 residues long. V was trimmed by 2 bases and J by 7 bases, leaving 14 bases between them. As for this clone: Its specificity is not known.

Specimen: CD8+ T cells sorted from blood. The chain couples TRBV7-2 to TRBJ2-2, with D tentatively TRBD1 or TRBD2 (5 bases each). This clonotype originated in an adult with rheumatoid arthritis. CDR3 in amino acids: CASSLFKGTNGELFF. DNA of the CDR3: TGTGCCAGCAGCTTATTTAAAGGGACGAACGGGGAGCTGTTTTTT.